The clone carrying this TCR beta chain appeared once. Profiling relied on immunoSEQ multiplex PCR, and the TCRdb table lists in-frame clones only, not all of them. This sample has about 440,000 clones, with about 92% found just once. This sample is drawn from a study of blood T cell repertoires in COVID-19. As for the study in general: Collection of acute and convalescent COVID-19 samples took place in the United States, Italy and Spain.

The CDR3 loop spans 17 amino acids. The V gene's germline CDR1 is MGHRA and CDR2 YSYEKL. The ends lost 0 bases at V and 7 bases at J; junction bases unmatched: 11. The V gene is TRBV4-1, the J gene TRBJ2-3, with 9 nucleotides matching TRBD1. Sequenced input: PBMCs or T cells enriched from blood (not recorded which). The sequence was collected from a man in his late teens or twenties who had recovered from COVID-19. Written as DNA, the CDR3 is TGCGCCAGCAGCCAAGAGCCCCCCACCACAGGGGGCTATACGCAGTATTTT. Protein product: CASSQEPPTTGGYTQYF.